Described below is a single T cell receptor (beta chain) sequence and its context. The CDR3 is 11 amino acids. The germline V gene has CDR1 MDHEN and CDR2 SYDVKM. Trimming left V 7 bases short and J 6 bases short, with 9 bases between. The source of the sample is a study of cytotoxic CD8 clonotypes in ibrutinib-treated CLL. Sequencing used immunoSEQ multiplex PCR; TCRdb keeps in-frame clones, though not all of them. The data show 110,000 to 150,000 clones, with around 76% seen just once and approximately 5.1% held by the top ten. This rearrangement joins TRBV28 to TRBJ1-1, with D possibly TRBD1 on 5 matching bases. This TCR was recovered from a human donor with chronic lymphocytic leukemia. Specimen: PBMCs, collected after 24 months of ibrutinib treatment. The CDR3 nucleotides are TGTGCCAGCACCCGGGGGGCTGAAGCTTTCTTT. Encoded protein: CASTRGAEAFF. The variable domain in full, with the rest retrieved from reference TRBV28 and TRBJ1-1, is DVKVTQSSRYLVKRTGEKVFLECVQDMDHENMFWYRQDPGLGLRLIYFSYDVKMKEKGDIPEGYSVSREKKERFSLILESASTNQTSMYLCASTRGAEAFFGQGTRLTVV.